This TCR beta chain comes out of a study of T cells after yellow fever vaccination (dated by TCRdb to about 2019). With respect to the entire study: Libraries from fractions with low cell numbers were prepared with the SMART-Seq v4 Ultra Low Input RNA kit. To track T-cell clones before and after primary and booster YFV17D yellow fever vaccination, bulk TCR alpha and beta repertoires were sequenced longitudinally. Two healthy male donors, one aged 18 to 30 and one aged 30 to 40 years, made up the cohort. Bulk PBMC replicates and cell subsets were isolated from blood drawn at multiple timepoints before and after both primary and secondary immunization. The investigation overall reported the following: Most clones expanded after primary vaccination were re-detected after the booster (96% of CD4 and around 88% of CD8), suggesting broad memory maintenance. Only a couple of donors were included in the study, so the extent to which the findings can be generalized is limited. The secondary T-cell response was found to be weaker but faster than the primary response, with a peak reached on day 5 rather than on day 15. A small fraction of clonotypes showed up in both the CD4 and CD8 compartments, probably as a result of convergent recombination. Because abundant contaminating clonotypes from the bulk population could be contained in FACS-sorted repertoires, computational filtering was required.

Reading from cysteine to phenylalanine, the CDR3 counts 14 amino acids. The only DNA kept is the CDR3, 42 bases in frame from the first base. CDR1 and CDR2 are drawn from the germline V gene: ENHRY, SYGVKD. V is pared back by 8 bases and J by 2 bases, with 13 bases lying between the germline termini. The sample's treatment or condition label, in plain terms: live attenuated yellow fever vaccine strain. Two biological replicates of bulk PBMCs were collected at each blood-draw timepoint. A standard Ficoll-Paque protocol was used to isolate PBMCs from peripheral blood. TriZol was used to extract RNA from bulk PBMCs, from CD4 and CD8 fractions, and from dextramer-positive and dextramer-negative fractions. TCR cDNA was made using 5'RACE template switching, a step that added a universal primer site and unique molecular identifiers. Priming of cDNA synthesis was performed from both the TCR alpha and TCR beta constant segments. Two PCR steps were used to amplify libraries, with sample barcodes and sequencing adapters being added in the second step. Libraries were sequenced on Illumina HiSeq 2500 (2x100 bp) or NovaSeq (2x150 bp). The original methods were these. Demultiplexing of reads and collapsing into UMI consensus sequences were performed with MIGEC, and V(D)J alignment was carried out with MiXCR. Clonotypes responding to the vaccine were identified with edgeR on replicate PBMC samples, with the criteria of FDR below 0.01 and a log2 fold change above 5 up to day 15. Bulk clonotypes were assigned CD4 or CD8 identity according to which sequenced CD4 or CD8 repertoire held them at higher abundance. The raw public reads went through TCRdb reprocessing: fastp at Q25, MiXCR clone calling, in-frame beta chains kept. Each CDR3 protein appears once, grouped with its most common genes and DNA. TCRdb, not the authors, supplied the V and J calls. The sample includes about 300,000 distinct CDR3 sequences, with around 6.8% observed a single time. Roughly a sixth of the sample comes from the top ten.

Of note for this clonotype: The antigen it recognizes is unknown. It has no much larger one-base neighbor in the sample; base qualities were not kept.

This TCR came from a man aged 18 to 35 who received the YFV17D yellow fever vaccine. The V gene is TRBV10-3 and the J gene is TRBJ1-5; the D gene is unclear. Sequencing was performed on PBMCs, taken roughly 46 days after the first yellow fever vaccination. The nucleotide sequence reads as follows: TGTGCCATCGCGGGCGGGGTGGGCAATCAGCCCCAGCATTTT. It codes for CAIAGGVGNQPQHF.